These T cell receptor beta chains were read from a single sample in a study of T-cell memory formation after mild COVID-19. TCRdb fed the 5' RACE reads into MiXCR, producing one record per CDR3 protein. The sample has around 300,000 distinct CDR3 sequences; roughly an eighth are singletons. The specimen was PBMCs or a T cell subset sorted from them (not recorded which). Every receptor here comes from a young man who had mild COVID-19 (a few samples of this study predate the infection). Cell type and time point are not known. CDR3s include the opening cysteine and the closing phenylalanine or tryptophan. D genes are given only for firm matches. The size entry is marked missing in some rows and otherwise reads once, few, many or a size class.

d_gene,abundance,v_gene,j_gene,CDR3nt,CDR3aa
TRBD2,few,TRBV15,TRBJ2-5,TGTGCCACCAGCAGAGGAGTAGCGGGGGGGTTCCAAGAGACCCAGTACTTC,CATSRGVAGGFQETQYF
NA,NA,TRBV27,TRBJ1-5,TGTGCCAGCAGCCAGAGGGTCTATAGCAATCAGCCCCAGCATTTT,CASSQRVYSNQPQHF
NA,many,TRBV27,TRBJ1-5,TGTGCCAGCAGTTTATTTAGCCAGGGTGGGCATCAGCCCCAGCATTTT,CASSLFSQGGHQPQHF
NA,few,TRBV7-3,TRBJ2-6,TGTGCCAGCAGCTTAATCCCCCCGGACGGGCGCTCTGGGGCCAACGTCCTGACTTTC,CASSLIPPDGRSGANVLTF
TRBD1,NA,TRBV7-2,TRBJ2-1,TGTGCCAGCAGCTTAGCACACAGGGGGCCATACAATGAGCAGTTCTTC,CASSLAHRGPYNEQFF
TRBD1,NA,TRBV24-1,TRBJ2-1,TGTGCCACCAGTGGAAACCGGGACAGAGATTACAATGAGCAGTTCTTC,CATSGNRDRDYNEQFF
TRBD1,many,TRBV6-5,TRBJ1-1,TGTGCCAGCAGTCCCGGGACAGGGGGTAGTGAAGCTTTCTTT,CASSPGTGGSEAFF
NA,few,TRBV28,TRBJ1-1,TGTGCCAGCAGCGACGAAAGGTTGAACACTGAAGCTTTCTTT,CASSDERLNTEAFF
NA,few,TRBV6-1,TRBJ2-2,TGTGCCAGCAGTGGAGGCAGGATGGTAACCGGGGAGCTGTTTTTT,CASSGGRMVTGELFF
NA,NA,TRBV24-1,TRBJ1-5,TGTGCCACCAGTGATGTCGGGGCGGGATTGACCCAGCATTTT,CATSDVGAGLTQHF
NA,few,TRBV7-3,TRBJ2-1,TGTGCCAGCAGCTTATCCAGACAGTCCTACAATGAGCAGTTCTTC,CASSLSRQSYNEQFF
NA,few,TRBV12-3/TRBV12-4,TRBJ2-2,TGTGCCAGCGACGCCCCGACTAGCACCGGGGAGCTGTTTTTT,CASDAPTSTGELFF
NA,few,TRBV4-2,TRBJ1-1,TGTGCCAGCAGCCCAAAGGCGCTCAGAGGCCACACTGAAGCTTTCTTT,CASSPKALRGHTEAFF